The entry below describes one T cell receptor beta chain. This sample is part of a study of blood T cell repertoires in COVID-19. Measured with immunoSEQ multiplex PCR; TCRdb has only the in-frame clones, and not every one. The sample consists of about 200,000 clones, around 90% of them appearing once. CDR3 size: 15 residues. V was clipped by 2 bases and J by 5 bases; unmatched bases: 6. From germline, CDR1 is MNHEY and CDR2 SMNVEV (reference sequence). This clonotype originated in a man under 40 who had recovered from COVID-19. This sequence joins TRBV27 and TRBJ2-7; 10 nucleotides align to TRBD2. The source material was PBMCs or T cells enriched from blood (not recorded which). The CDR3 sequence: CASSLSSGRSHEQYF. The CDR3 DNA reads TGTGCCAGCAGTTTAAGTAGCGGGAGGTCTCACGAGCAGTACTTC.